The clone carrying this T cell receptor (beta chain) was counted a few times. Sequence at one end of the junction differs from germline and may be a read error. Clones were sequenced by immunoSEQ multiplex PCR, and TCRdb holds only the in-frame ones, with some missing. This sample has around 300,000 clones; around 91% occur once, and the top ten carry more than 0.85%. CDR1 is MNHEY and CDR2 is SVGAGI in the germline V gene. The CDR3 sequence is 15 residues long. These data belong to a study of blood T cell repertoires in COVID-19. Source material: peripheral blood. The rearrangement links TRBV6-5 to TRBJ2-7; D might be TRBD1 (6 bases). The receptor was derived from a woman between 40 and 55 years old with COVID-19, enrolled during active disease. Written as DNA, the CDR3 is TGCGCCAGCAGTTACTCACCACAGGGTGGCTACGAGCAGTACTTC. This sequence encodes CASSYSPQGGYEQYF.